This T cell receptor beta chain was sequenced for a study of radiotherapy plus CTLA-4 blockade in lung cancer. This CDR3 contains 16 residues. Germline lookup yields CDR1 SGDLS and CDR2 YYNGEE. The junction had 11 bases not matched to a gene; V was cut back by 3 bases and J by 6 bases. With respect to this clone: The antigen is unknown.

Generated by immunoSEQ multiplex PCR, the TCRdb table keeps only in-frame clones and is missing some. Here the sample spans roughly 71,000 clones, roughly 80% being singletons. Study-level results: The study found tumor-derived TCR clones expanded in blood after radiotherapy plus ipilimumab.

Source: peripheral blood, taken from a patient treated with radiotherapy plus ipilimumab. The chain employs TRBV9 and TRBJ2-1; 8 bases agree with TRBD1. This clonotype was obtained from a human donor with non-small cell lung cancer who had a complete response to radiotherapy plus ipilimumab. The CDR3 DNA sequence: TGTGCCAGCAGCGCGGAGGACAGGGTAGGCACCAATGAGCAGTTCTTC. Protein: CASSAEDRVGTNEQFF.